This entry lists 9 T cell receptor beta chains sequenced from one sample in a study of human T cells and chemical hapten exposure. Documented time point: pre-sensitization, week 0. Treatment reported: therapeutic diphenylcyclopropenone sensitization with weekly scalp DPC. TCRdb re-derived calls from the RACE reads in MiXCR, one entry per CDR3 protein. The sample carries around 120,000 distinct CDR3 sequences, approximately 15% recorded once. The sequenced sample was whole blood, obtained in connection with sensitization to the hapten diphenylcyclopropenone (DPC). These receptors were obtained from a woman younger than 30 with alopecia areata. Some clones in this sample may be carry-over from other donors' samples.

V usage is TRBV7-9 and J usage is TRBJ2-5; 10 nucleotides line up with TRBD2. Germline CDR1 and CDR2: SEHNR and FQNEAQ (reference sequence). This CDR3 region has 19 residues. With 5 bases clipped from V and 2 bases from J, the junction kept 17 bases outside the gene matches. The CDR3 sequence is CASSLREGLAGAWQETQYF. CDR3 DNA sequence: TGTGCCAGCAGCCTACGCGAGGGGCTAGCGGGGGCCTGGCAAGAGACCCAGTACTTC.

The rearrangement uses TRBV28 and TRBJ2-3; 10 bases agree with TRBD1. The germline V gene has CDR1 MDHEN and CDR2 SYDVKM. The CDR3 extends over 15 amino acids. V trimming: 4 bases; J trimming: 4 bases; junction bases outside the gene matches: 5. The CDR3 loop is CASSYRDRGADTQYF. In DNA, the CDR3 is TGTGCCAGCAGTTACCGGGACAGGGGAGCAGATACGCAGTATTTT.

This clonotype was observed a handful of times. The chain employs TRBV5-1 and TRBJ1-2; TRBD1 matches at 7 bases. The CDR3 sequence is 17 residues long. Germline CDR1 and CDR2: SGHRS and YFSETQ. Trimming took 4 bases from V and 0 from J; bases not matched to a gene: 12. The CDR3 loop is CASSLGQAGLTNYGYTF. DNA for the CDR3: TGCGCCAGCAGCCTTGGACAGGCAGGATTGACTAACTATGGCTACACCTTC.

The chain carries TRBV20-1 and TRBJ1-2; 9 nucleotides align to TRBD1. The CDR3 totals 13 residues. Germline CDR1 and CDR2: DFQATT and SNEGSKA (reference sequence). Unmatched junction bases numbered 8, after V lost 8 bases and J lost 4 bases. The CDR3: CSPNRGRGYGYTF. The DNA of the CDR3 is TGCAGTCCAAACAGGGGGCGAGGCTATGGCTACACCTTC.

This clonotype was counted ten times or more. The chain uses TRBV7-7 and TRBJ2-7; D possibly uses TRBD1 or TRBD2 (6 bases each). The V gene's germline CDR1 is SSHAT and CDR2 FNYEAQ (reference sequence). With 1 base removed from V and 7 bases from J, the gap between germline ends came to 11 bases. This CDR3 has 13 residues. The CDR3 DNA reads as TGTGCCAGCAGCTTAGGGGCGGGGACAGAGCAGTACTTC. Translation gives CASSLGAGTEQYF.

This chain joins TRBV13 and TRBJ1-6; D ambiguous. The CDR3 sequence is 13 residues long. Germline loops: CDR1 PRHDT, CDR2 FYEKMQ (reference sequence). The V end was cut by 6 bases, the J end by 5 bases, with 8 bases between. CDR3 sequence: CASSLSNNSPLHF. Written as DNA, the CDR3 is TGTGCCAGCAGTTTAAGTAATAATTCACCCCTCCACTTT.

This clonotype was observed a handful of times. This sequence joins TRBV12-3 or TRBV12-4 and TRBJ1-5; D may be TRBD1 (5 bases). V lost 7 bases and J lost 2, with 12 bases in between. The CDR3 is 14 residues long. This CDR3 reads CASTLQVGNQPQHF. The CDR3 nucleotides read TGTGCCAGCACTCTACAGGTTGGCAATCAGCCCCAGCATTTT.

The V and J genes are TRBV5-5 and TRBJ2-1; D possibly uses TRBD1 or TRBD2 (6 bases each). Germline V gene sequence: CDR1 SGHKS, CDR2 YYEKEE (reference sequence). CDR3 size: 15 residues. V dropped 2 bases and J dropped 4 bases, with 13 bases sitting between them. Written as DNA, the CDR3 is TGTGCCAGCAGCTTACGGGGGCCGGGGTACAATGAGCAGTTCTTC. Protein product: CASSLRGPGYNEQFF.

V gene TRBV20-1 combines with J gene TRBJ2-2; the match to TRBD2 covers 9 bases. This CDR3 is built from 14 residues. With V trimmed by 0 bases and J by 6 bases, 2 bases remained unmatched. Germline CDR1 is DFQATT and CDR2 is SNEGSKA (reference sequence). CDR3 loop: CSAREVAGAGELFF. The DNA of the CDR3 is TGCAGTGCTAGAGAGGTAGCGGGGGCCGGGGAGCTGTTTTTT.